The 4 T cell receptor beta chains in this list originate from one sample, sequenced in a study of type 1 regulatory T cells. TCRdb re-called the reads through MiXCR, storing one row per CDR3 protein. Among around 64,000 distinct CDR3 sequences listed, around 20% were seen once. Study observations and caveats: Compared with non-Tr1 cells, Tr1 cells showed a narrower TCR repertoire.

These receptors have no identified antigens. Sequencing input: cultured type 1 regulatory T (Tr1) cells, either the whole culture or a sorted fraction (not recorded which). These TCRs come from a human donor in good health.

This clonotype was counted only a few times. The chain couples TRBV9 to TRBJ2-1, with D possibly being TRBD1 (6 bases). Germline V gene lookup returns CDR1 SGDLS and CDR2 YYNGEE. Trimming removed 3 bases from V and 2 bases from J, with 9 bases in between. This CDR3 region has 14 residues. CDR3 coding DNA: TGTGCCAGCAGCGGCAGGGGTCCCTACAATGAGCAGTTCTTC. Its translation is CASSGRGPYNEQFF.

This clonotype was seen repeatedly, ten times or more. The chain couples TRBV6-2 or TRBV6-3 to TRBJ1-1; no reliable D call. Germline V lookup: CDR1 MNHEY, CDR2 SVGEGT. V lost 6 bases and J 1 base, leaving 6 bases between the germline ends. This CDR3 spans 12 amino acids. CDR3 coding DNA: TGTGCCAGCAGGAAGGCGAACACTGAAGCTTTCTTT. Its protein is CASRKANTEAFF.

This clonotype was counted at least ten times. The genes are TRBV6-5 and TRBJ1-1; TRBD1 aligns across 9 bases. Trimming cost V 5 bases and J 4 bases; bases outside gene matches: 2. The CDR3 extends over 13 amino acids. Germline CDR1 reads MNHEY; CDR2 reads SVGAGI. CDR3 region: CASSGTGLTEAFF. For the CDR3, the DNA is TGTGCCAGCAGTGGGACAGGGCTCACTGAAGCTTTCTTT.

The V gene is TRBV3-1, the J gene TRBJ2-1; D is unclear. From germline, CDR1 is LGHDT and CDR2 YNNKEL (reference sequence). Trimming left V 2 bases short and J 6 bases short, with 17 bases between. CDR3 length equals 16 residues. CDR3: CASSQLLVNRINEQFF. As DNA, the CDR3 is TGTGCCAGCAGCCAACTCTTGGTGAACAGAATCAATGAGCAGTTCTTC.